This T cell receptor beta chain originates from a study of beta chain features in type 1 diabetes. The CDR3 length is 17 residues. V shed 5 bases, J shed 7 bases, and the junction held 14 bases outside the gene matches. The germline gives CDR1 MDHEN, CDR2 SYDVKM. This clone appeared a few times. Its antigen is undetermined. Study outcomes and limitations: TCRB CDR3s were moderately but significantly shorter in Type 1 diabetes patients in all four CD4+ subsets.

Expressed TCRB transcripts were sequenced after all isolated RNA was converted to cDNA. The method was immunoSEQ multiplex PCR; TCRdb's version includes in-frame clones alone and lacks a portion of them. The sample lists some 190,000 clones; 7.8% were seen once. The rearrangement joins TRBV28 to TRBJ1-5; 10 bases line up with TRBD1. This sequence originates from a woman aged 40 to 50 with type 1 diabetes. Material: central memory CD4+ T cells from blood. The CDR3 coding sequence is TGTGCCAGCAGTCCTCCGAGACAGGGGGCCGCAGGACAGCCCCAGCATTTT. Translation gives CASSPPRQGAAGQPQHF.